Listed below are T cell receptor beta chains from one sample, sequenced in a study of cytomegalovirus exposure and HLA in healthy donors. Profiled with immunoSEQ multiplex PCR; TCRdb holds only in-frame clones, not every one. The sample carries 150,000 to 200,000 clones, around 80% recorded once. Sequencing was done on a sample of PBMCs. All receptors derive from a woman between 18 and 30 years old in good health and CMV-seronegative. Each CDR3 is given with its conserved first and last residue. A D gene is named only where the DNA matches it firmly. A clone size is listed for some rows: how often the clone was seen (once, few, many), or a class if it is expanded.

D: TRBD1; V: TRBV13; size: .; J: TRBJ1-1; CDR3: CASSFSRGDEAFF; DNA: TGTGCCAGCAGCTTTTCCAGGGGGGATGAAGCTTTCTTT
D: TRBD1; V: TRBV2; size: once; J: TRBJ2-7; CDR3: CASSTGTGGLEQYF; DNA: TGTGCCAGCAGTACCGGGACAGGGGGGTTGGAGCAGTACTTC
D: TRBD2; V: TRBV6-1; size: .; J: TRBJ2-2; CDR3: CASSAGTSGRGNTGELFF; DNA: TGTGCCAGCAGTGCCGGGACTAGCGGGAGGGGGAACACCGGGGAGCTGTTTTTT
D: .; V: TRBV19; size: .; J: TRBJ2-2; CDR3: CASKGGTLGPGELFF; DNA: TGTGCCAGTAAGGGGGGGACATTGGGGCCCGGGGAGCTGTTTTTT
D: .; V: TRBV2; size: .; J: TRBJ2-1; CDR3: CASSWNQGTYNEQFF; DNA: TGTGCCAGCTCGTGGAACCAGGGGACCTACAATGAGCAGTTCTTC
D: .; V: TRBV5-1; size: .; J: TRBJ2-7; CDR3: CASSFGDTNSYEQYF; DNA: TGCGCCAGCAGCTTCGGGGACACCAACTCCTACGAGCAGTACTTC
D: .; V: TRBV28; size: few; J: TRBJ1-4; CDR3: CASSDSEKLFF; DNA: TGTGCCAGCAGCGATAGTGAAAAACTGTTTTTT
D: TRBD2; V: TRBV30; size: .; J: TRBJ2-1; CDR3: CAWSILAGAYNEQFF; DNA: TGTGCCTGGAGTATCCTAGCGGGGGCCTACAATGAGCAGTTCTTC
D: .; V: TRBV5-4; size: .; J: TRBJ2-7; CDR3: CASSLERLVSCEQYF; DNA: TGTGCCAGCAGCTTGGAGCGACTAGTTTCCTGCGAGCAGTACTTC
D: TRBD1; V: TRBV6-6; size: .; J: TRBJ1-1; CDR3: CASSGQGAGDTEAFF; DNA: TGTGCCAGCAGCGGACAGGGGGCCGGGGACACTGAAGCTTTCTTT
D: TRBD1; V: TRBV27; size: .; J: TRBJ2-7; CDR3: CASSLGGQQYF; DNA: TGTGCCAGCAGTCTAGGGGGCCAGCAGTACTTC
D: .; V: TRBV5-1; size: once; J: TRBJ1-6; CDR3: CASSLDGGSPLHF; DNA: TGCGCCAGCAGCTTGGATGGAGGCTCACCCCTCCACTTT
D: TRBD2; V: TRBV6-6; size: .; J: TRBJ2-5; CDR3: CASSYGPSGRGETQYF; DNA: TGTGCCAGCAGTTACGGCCCTAGCGGGAGGGGAGAGACCCAGTACTTC
D: TRBD1; V: TRBV5-1; size: .; J: TRBJ2-7; CDR3: CASTQGQGSLYEQYF; DNA: TGCGCCAGCACCCAAGGACAGGGGAGCCTCTACGAGCAGTACTTC
D: .; V: TRBV28; size: few; J: TRBJ1-1; CDR3: CATHSTLFWAFF; DNA: TGTGCCACCCACTCCACCCTCTTTTGGGCTTTCTTT
D: TRBD1; V: TRBV18; size: .; J: TRBJ2-2; CDR3: CASKGNYGTGGTGELFF; DNA: TGTGCCAGCAAAGGCAATTACGGGACAGGCGGGACCGGGGAGCTGTTTTTT
D: TRBD1; V: TRBV6-4; size: .; J: TRBJ1-2; CDR3: CASSLVPGQGAMTF; DNA: TGTGCCAGCAGTCTGGTTCCGGGACAGGGGGCTATGACCTTC
D: .; V: TRBV28; size: .; J: TRBJ1-1; CDR3: CASRPLRMNTEAFF; DNA: TGTGCCAGCAGACCCCTCAGGATGAACACTGAAGCTTTCTTT
D: TRBD1; V: TRBV5-5; size: .; J: TRBJ1-1; CDR3: CASSLTGQGWTEAFF; DNA: TGTGCCAGCAGCCTCACGGGACAGGGGTGGACTGAAGCTTTCTTT
D: .; V: TRBV27; size: few; J: TRBJ1-6; CDR3: CASRGGGSYNSPLHF; DNA: TGTGCCAGCAGGGGCGGGGGATCCTATAATTCACCCCTCCACTTT
D: TRBD1; V: TRBV6-5; size: few; J: TRBJ2-7; CDR3: CASSYSTGNVIYEQYF; DNA: TGTGCCAGCAGTTACTCGACAGGGAATGTCATCTACGAGCAGTACTTC
D: TRBD2; V: TRBV18; size: .; J: TRBJ2-1; CDR3: CASSPEEYAGVRNEQFF; DNA: TGTGCCAGCTCACCAGAGGAATATGCGGGAGTACGGAATGAGCAGTTCTTC
D: .; V: TRBV5-1; size: .; J: TRBJ2-4; CDR3: CASSFSLDSHQGAKNIQYF; DNA: TGCGCCAGCAGCTTTTCCCTCGACAGTCACCAGGGTGCCAAAAACATTCAGTACTTC
D: TRBD2; V: TRBV6-5; size: .; J: TRBJ2-2; CDR3: CASSSSYGGTGELFF; DNA: TGTGCCAGCAGTTCTTCTTACGGGGGGACCGGGGAGCTGTTTTTT
D: .; V: TRBV7-9; size: .; J: TRBJ2-7; CDR3: CSSSSYGSSYEQYF; DNA: TGTTCCAGCAGCTCCTACGGGAGTTCCTACGAGCAGTACTTC
D: .; V: TRBV6-6; size: .; J: TRBJ1-4; CDR3: CASSKQGDNEKLFF; DNA: TGTGCCAGCAGTAAACAGGGAGACAATGAAAAACTGTTTTTT
D: .; V: TRBV28; size: few; J: TRBJ1-1; CDR3: CASSFSPAIPNTEAFF; DNA: TGTGCCAGCAGTTTTTCTCCAGCGATACCGAACACTGAAGCTTTCTTT
D: TRBD2; V: TRBV6-5; size: once; J: TRBJ2-5; CDR3: CASSRTSARQETQYF; DNA: TGTGCCAGCAGCCGTACTAGCGCGCGCCAAGAGACCCAGTACTTC
D: .; V: TRBV5-6; size: .; J: TRBJ2-7; CDR3: CASSLGSVPLYEQYF; DNA: TGTGCCAGCAGCTTGGGTAGCGTCCCTTTATACGAGCAGTACTTC
D: .; V: TRBV15; size: .; J: TRBJ2-5; CDR3: CATSRAETQYF; DNA: TGTGCCACCAGCAGAGCGGAGACCCAGTACTTC
D: .; V: TRBV30; size: .; J: TRBJ1-6; CDR3: CALARDYNSPLHF; DNA: TGTGCCCTGGCGCGGGATTATAATTCACCCCTCCACTTT
D: .; V: TRBV18; size: .; J: TRBJ2-1; CDR3: CASSPRRADEQFF; DNA: TGTGCCAGCTCACCAAGGAGGGCGGATGAGCAGTTCTTC
D: TRBD1; V: TRBV19; size: .; J: TRBJ1-1; CDR3: CASSILTGAGAFF; DNA: TGTGCCAGTAGTATTCTAACAGGGGCGGGGGCTTTCTTT
D: .; V: TRBV28; size: once; J: TRBJ2-7; CDR3: CASSLEYEQYF; DNA: TGTGCCAGCAGTTTAGAGTACGAGCAGTACTTC
D: .; V: TRBV28; size: .; J: TRBJ1-1; CDR3: CASKRDPPMAFF; DNA: TGTGCCAGCAAGAGGGATCCGCCTATGGCTTTCTTT
D: TRBD1; V: TRBV5-6; size: once; J: TRBJ1-6; CDR3: CASSRTGTSYNSPLHF; DNA: TGTGCCAGCAGCAGGACAGGCACCTCCTATAATTCACCCCTCCACTTT
D: TRBD2; V: TRBV5-6; size: .; J: TRBJ2-7; CDR3: CASSLAASGRWTYEQYF; DNA: TGTGCCAGCAGCTTGGCGGCTAGCGGGCGGTGGACCTACGAGCAGTACTTC
D: .; V: TRBV7-7; size: .; J: TRBJ2-5; CDR3: CASSSSTGPQYF; DNA: TGTGCTAGCAGCTCGTCTACAGGCCCCCAGTACTTC
D: .; V: TRBV10-3; size: .; J: TRBJ2-3; CDR3: CATKRAYTDTQYF; DNA: TGTGCCACCAAACGTGCCTACACAGATACGCAGTATTTT
D: .; V: TRBV15; size: .; J: TRBJ2-3; CDR3: CATSRDRGASTDTQYF; DNA: TGTGCCACCAGCAGAGATAGGGGCGCTAGCACAGATACGCAGTATTTT
D: .; V: TRBV7-2; size: .; J: TRBJ1-4; CDR3: CASSLAASGTNEKLFF; DNA: TGTGCCAGCAGCTTAGCGGCCAGCGGCACTAATGAAAAACTGTTTTTT
D: TRBD1; V: TRBV27; size: .; J: TRBJ2-1; CDR3: CASSFNRGLYNEQFF; DNA: TGTGCCAGCAGTTTCAACAGGGGGCTCTACAATGAGCAGTTCTTC
D: TRBD2; V: TRBV9; size: .; J: TRBJ2-1; CDR3: CASSVQPGTSGNEQFF; DNA: TGTGCCAGCAGCGTCCAACCCGGGACTAGTGGCAATGAGCAGTTCTTC
D: TRBD1; V: TRBV5-1; size: .; J: TRBJ2-3; CDR3: CASSPDRGLVTDTQYF; DNA: TGCGCCAGCAGCCCAGACAGGGGGCTAGTCACAGATACGCAGTATTTT
D: .; V: TRBV12-2; size: .; J: TRBJ1-2; CDR3: CASRHSRLSGVNYGYTF; DNA: TGTGCAAGTCGCCATTCAAGACTGAGTGGTGTTAACTATGGCTACACCTTC
D: .; V: TRBV11-2; size: .; J: TRBJ2-5; CDR3: CASSPDSQETQYF; DNA: TGTGCCAGCAGCCCAGACAGTCAAGAGACCCAGTACTTC
D: TRBD1; V: TRBV4-1; size: .; J: TRBJ2-7; CDR3: CASSRGQGVGEQYF; DNA: TGCGCCAGCAGCAGGGGACAGGGTGTGGGAGAGCAGTACTTC
D: .; V: TRBV10-3; size: few; J: TRBJ2-3; CDR3: CAILLQGMETDTQYF; DNA: TGTGCCATCCTGCTACAGGGTATGGAAACAGATACGCAGTATTTT